This TCR beta chain was recovered during a study of cytomegalovirus exposure and HLA in healthy donors. Study results and caveats: Researchers counted around 180 TCR beta chains as cytomegalovirus-associated. A later look showed TCR association rates differing by HLA locus, highest for DRB1 and lowest for HLA-C.

With regard to this clone: Its antigen is undetermined.

The trim removed 4 bases at V and 5 bases at J, leaving 3 bases unmatched. Germline loops: CDR1 MRHNA, CDR2 SNTAGT. CDR3 length equals 13 residues. The PCR contained 60 Vbeta and 13 Jbeta primers. TCRdb's table, derived via immunoSEQ multiplex PCR, lists solely in-frame clones and lacks some. Here the sample spans about 150,000 clones, over 80% being singletons. The sequencing sample was made of PBMCs. This TCR was sampled from a boy between 2 and 10 years old in good health and CMV-seronegative. The chain has TRBV6-4 and TRBJ1-2; 8 bases match TRBD1. Written as DNA, the CDR3 is TGTGCCAGCAGTGCCGGGACAGGTTATGGCTACACCTTC. Translated: CASSAGTGYGYTF.